The entry below gives a single TCR beta chain sequence along with its context. This clonotype was seen ten or more times. The clone's antigen remains unknown. No clone much larger than this one lies a single base away; base qualities are absent. The library was made by multiplex PCR. The instrument given in TCRdb is Illumina HiSeq 4000. TCR beta libraries were built with iRepertoire HTBI primers and Arm-PCR amplification of CDR3 regions. PCR products were gel purified before sequencing. In the paper's pipeline: Gene usage analysis of CDR3 amino acid clonotypes relied on the approximately 60 TRBV and 14 TRBJ segments identified across samples. Filtered high-quality paired reads were merged into contigs using COPE and FqMerger. BLAST was used to align contigs to IMGT TRBV, TRBD and TRBJ reference genes, and CDR3 was defined according to IMGT. Clonotypes above 0.1% frequency were classified as highly expanded clones. Shannon entropy served as the measure of repertoire diversity, while the Gini coefficient captured V-J evenness. A clonotype found in more than one individual was treated as public. Clones were called with MiXCR by TCRdb after fastp trimmed the public reads at Q25, and only in-frame beta chains were retained. Identical CDR3 proteins give one entry, which carries the most common genes and DNA. The V and J calls, along with clone size, are taken from TCRdb and not from the paper's own processing. The sample yields 240,000 or so distinct CDR3 sequences; around 20% were counted once. Together, the top ten hold about 15% of the sample.

Reading from cysteine to phenylalanine, the CDR3 counts 15 amino acids. The kept DNA is CDR3 alone, 45 bases in frame from the first base. V gives up 2 bases and J gives up 1 base, and the segment between their germline ends measures 9 bases. As encoded in the germline V gene, CDR1 is SGHTA while CDR2 is FQGNSA. This sample was included in a study of regulatory T cells in long-lasting Graves disease (TCRdb year 2021). At the level of the whole study: Patients with newly diagnosed Graves' disease had been on antithyroid drugs for under 3 months. Peripheral blood TCR sequencing and RNA sequencing compared persistent Graves' disease patients with newly diagnosed Graves' disease patients. The study was registered as a clinical trial and conducted in China. A total of roughly 33 samples were covered by TCR sequencing, comprising some 13 persistent and 20 newly diagnosed Graves' disease patients.

What the time point label conveys for this sample: newly diagnosed GD, antithyroid drugs for less than 3 months. For both TCR sequencing and RNA sequencing, RNA was extracted from PBMCs in TRIzol. The diagnosis of Graves' disease was made according to American Thyroid Association guidelines. The patients came from an endocrinology department in Xi'an, China. Each patient gave approximately 9 milliliters of peripheral blood, collected in an EDTA anticoagulant tube. Ficoll Paque Plus density gradient separation was used to isolate PBMCs, and no further T cell sorting was performed. An Agilent 2100 Bioanalyzer and agarose gel were used to check RNA quality, and a NanoDrop 2000 was used to measure RNA concentration. On the study overall, not on this receptor specifically: Preferential use of TRBV28, TRBJ1-2 and TRBJ2-5 was observed in persistent disease, whereas TRBV20-1 and TRBJ2-1 were favored in newly diagnosed disease. Sequencing and analysis were restricted to the TCR beta chain. The authors acknowledged the small sample size as a limitation that may reduce accuracy. The study examined only peripheral blood because the primary lesion, thyroid tissue, could not be accessed. A larger number of public clonotypes was shared among persistent patients (around 3,000) than among newly diagnosed patients (roughly 1,000). Lower TCR Shannon entropy and fewer highly expanded clones were observed in persistent Graves' disease patients than in newly diagnosed patients, which suggested clonal expansion.

The TCR sequence derives from a female donor with Graves disease. Sample: peripheral blood mononuclear cells (PBMCs), taken at new diagnosis, from a patient treated with antithyroid drugs. The V gene is TRBV7-2 and the J gene is TRBJ2-1; a tentative D match to TRBD1 spans 5 bases. The DNA sequence reads TGTGCCAGCAGCTTATTAGACAGTTCCTACAATGAGCAGTTCTTC. Its protein reads: CASSLLDSSYNEQFF.